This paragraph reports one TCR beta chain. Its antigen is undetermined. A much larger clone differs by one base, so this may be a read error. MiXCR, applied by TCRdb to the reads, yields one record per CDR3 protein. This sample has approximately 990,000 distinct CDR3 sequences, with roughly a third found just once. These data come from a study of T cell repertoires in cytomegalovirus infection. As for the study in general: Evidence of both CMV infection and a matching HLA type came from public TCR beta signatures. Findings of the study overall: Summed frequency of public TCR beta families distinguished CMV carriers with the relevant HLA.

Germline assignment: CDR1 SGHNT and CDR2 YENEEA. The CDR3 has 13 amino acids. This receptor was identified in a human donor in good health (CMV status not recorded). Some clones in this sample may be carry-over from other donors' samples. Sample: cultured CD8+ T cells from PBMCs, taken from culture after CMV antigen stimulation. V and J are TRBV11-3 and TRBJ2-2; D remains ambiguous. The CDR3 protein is CASRLVETGELFF. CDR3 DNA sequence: TGTGCCAGCAGATTAGTGGAAACCGGGGAGCTGTTTTTT.